Listed below are T cell receptor beta chains from one sample, sequenced in a study of blood T cell repertoires in COVID-19. Method: immunoSEQ multiplex PCR; TCRdb's copy keeps in-frame clones and lacks some. The table includes some 220,000 clones, roughly nine tenths detected once. The sequenced sample was PBMCs or T cells enriched from blood (not recorded which). These receptors were collected from a woman younger than 30 in a cohort exposed to, infected with or recovered from COVID-19 (not recorded which). Each CDR3 is given with its conserved first and last residue. Each record gives: V gene, J gene, D gene, CDR3 protein. The D gene is left open where the match is weak.

V gene: TRBV25-1
J gene: TRBJ2-4
D gene: NA
CDR3 protein: CASSEPGSKNIQYF

V gene: TRBV6-5
J gene: TRBJ2-7
D gene: NA
CDR3 protein: CASQRQGLYEQYF

V gene: TRBV18
J gene: TRBJ2-5
D gene: TRBD1
CDR3 protein: CASSYLTGGASETQYF

V gene: TRBV9
J gene: TRBJ1-1
D gene: NA
CDR3 protein: CASSATDSGFKAFF

V gene: TRBV28
J gene: TRBJ1-5
D gene: NA
CDR3 protein: CASSLAPPGRPQHF

V gene: TRBV10-3
J gene: TRBJ1-1
D gene: TRBD1
CDR3 protein: CAISSSGGTEAFF

V gene: TRBV14
J gene: TRBJ1-3
D gene: NA
CDR3 protein: CASSHIRDTIYF

V gene: TRBV18
J gene: TRBJ2-2
D gene: NA
CDR3 protein: CASSPVGRGNTGELFF

V gene: TRBV29-1
J gene: TRBJ2-3
D gene: TRBD1
CDR3 protein: CSVDPDRGRPDTQYF

V gene: TRBV3-1/TRBV3-2
J gene: TRBJ1-4
D gene: TRBD1
CDR3 protein: CASSQVGQGFEKLFF

V gene: TRBV5-1
J gene: TRBJ2-1
D gene: NA
CDR3 protein: CASSLMLALSSYNEQFF

V gene: TRBV3-1/TRBV3-2
J gene: TRBJ1-2
D gene: TRBD1
CDR3 protein: CASSQNRGNGYTF

V gene: TRBV25-1
J gene: TRBJ2-1
D gene: TRBD2
CDR3 protein: CASSELAGEEWGRQFF

V gene: TRBV5-6
J gene: TRBJ2-3
D gene: TRBD2
CDR3 protein: CASSPGAGVGDTQYF

V gene: TRBV19
J gene: TRBJ1-5
D gene: NA
CDR3 protein: CASSTQGRIVDQPQHF

V gene: TRBV28
J gene: TRBJ1-5
D gene: NA
CDR3 protein: CASSSGVQPQHF

V gene: TRBV18
J gene: TRBJ1-5
D gene: TRBD1
CDR3 protein: CASSPTDVGGSNQPQHF

V gene: TRBV5-1
J gene: TRBJ2-5
D gene: NA
CDR3 protein: CASSLVLAEETQYF

V gene: TRBV7-3
J gene: TRBJ2-5
D gene: NA
CDR3 protein: CASSRSGGARETQYF

V gene: TRBV7-3
J gene: TRBJ2-2
D gene: NA
CDR3 protein: CASRLTLAGELFF

V gene: TRBV5-1
J gene: TRBJ2-2
D gene: NA
CDR3 protein: CASSLELGGTGELFF

V gene: TRBV11-2
J gene: TRBJ2-2
D gene: TRBD2
CDR3 protein: CASSRPGLAGSKTGELFF

V gene: TRBV7-8
J gene: TRBJ1-4
D gene: NA
CDR3 protein: CASSRGDHNEKLFF

V gene: TRBV19
J gene: TRBJ2-5
D gene: NA
CDR3 protein: CASSAYREETQYF

V gene: TRBV18
J gene: TRBJ1-2
D gene: NA
CDR3 protein: CASSPAQGEGYTF

V gene: TRBV6-5
J gene: TRBJ1-1
D gene: TRBD1
CDR3 protein: CASSQLQGTEAFF

V gene: TRBV7-9
J gene: TRBJ1-5
D gene: NA
CDR3 protein: CASSLGGPRSNQPQHF

V gene: TRBV27
J gene: TRBJ2-5
D gene: TRBD2
CDR3 protein: CASSPRPGLAGGGETQYF

V gene: TRBV6-5
J gene: TRBJ1-5
D gene: TRBD1
CDR3 protein: CASSRTGVRPQHF

V gene: TRBV5-1
J gene: TRBJ2-7
D gene: TRBD1
CDR3 protein: CASSLEAGGEQYF

V gene: TRBV6-5
J gene: TRBJ2-1
D gene: NA
CDR3 protein: CASGYPRGNEQFF

V gene: TRBV9
J gene: TRBJ1-2
D gene: TRBD1
CDR3 protein: CASSERPGQSNYGYTF

V gene: TRBV27
J gene: TRBJ1-6
D gene: NA
CDR3 protein: CASSFFRPPADSPLHF

V gene: TRBV30
J gene: TRBJ2-2
D gene: TRBD2
CDR3 protein: CACLAGLLTGELFF

V gene: TRBV2
J gene: TRBJ1-2
D gene: NA
CDR3 protein: CASTDLIGGSGYGYTF